This TCR beta chain appears in the sequencing data of a study of shared clonotypes between healthy human individuals (dated by TCRdb to about 2020). About the full investigation: A few men and two women, aged 18 to 49 years, made up the cohort. For each donor, three plates each were used for CD4 naive and CD4 memory, two plates were used for CD8 naive, and one plate was used for CD8 memory. To estimate repertoire size and how much clonotypes are shared between individuals, the study performed deep sequencing of blood TCR repertoires from a few healthy adults. To increase sequencing depth and limit assay-specific biases, different laboratories used diverse techniques to prepare libraries and sequence TCR repertoires. Leukapheresis yielded between about 0.9 and 9 billion PBMCs per donor. Broad study findings and their caveats: Based on pairwise subsampling, the degree of clonotype sharing among donors was expected to be affected by sequencing depth. Clonotypes shared by all four sorted-subset donors showed higher generation probabilities than non-shared clonotypes. Incomplete sequencing was indicated by rarefaction of sorted-subset datasets, despite the large sequencing depth. Only blood was sampled, and tissue TCR repertoires likely differ from those in blood. About 4.5% of naive CD4, 3% to 3.5% of naive CD8, around 2.3% of memory CD4, and about 0.4% of memory CD8 clonotypes were shared across four donors. Because the study included only a small number of donors, the genetic and exposure-history diversity represented was limited. Naive subsets generally had larger estimated clonotype richness than memory subsets did.

Using the deep immunoSEQ assay, multiplex PCR amplified TCR CDR3 regions from genomic DNA. For each cell subset, the extracted genomic DNA was distributed evenly across all wells of several immunoSEQ 96-well plates, and each plate served as one replicate. For sorted subsets, about 200 ng genomic DNA, equal to 30,000 to 35,000 T cell genomes, was loaded into each replicate PCR. Purified libraries were measured with a Qubit 3.0 fluorometer, size-checked on a Bioanalyzer 2100, and measured again with the KAPA Library Quantification kit. Every immunoSEQ 96-well plate was sequenced on a dedicated single-read 150-cycle Illumina NextSeq 550 flow cell. Processing in the source paper ran as follows. The immunoSEQ output contained only junctional sequences without quality scores, so filtering could not match that applied to full-length reads. Sequences were annotated with PyIR, a Python wrapper for IgBLAST v1.9, using IMGT germline references to assign V/J genes and CDR3. Reads with weak V/J assignments (E-value above 1e-6), missing CDR3, stop codons, out-of-frame junctions, or ambiguous translated residues were removed. V3J clonotypes were defined as sequences sharing an identical inferred V gene, J gene, and CDR3 amino acid sequence. Percentage overlap between repertoires was calculated by dividing the number of shared unique clonotypes by the size of the smaller repertoire. Three approaches were used to assess repertoire richness: RTK rarefaction, the Chao1 estimator, and Recon v2.1 estimates of unobserved clonotypes. OLGA was used to compute generation probabilities for all TCRbeta clonotypes that the gDNA method yielded from a handful of donors. In TCRdb, the immuneACCESS table is reduced to in-frame sequences with V and J assigned. These tables do not hold every clone; where another copy was compared, an unresolved V gene accounts for under half, and the others remain unexplained. V, J and clone size derive from that table, while D and trimming were established from the DNA sequence. The sample table shows over 2 million clones, and roughly 94% are seen once. The ten biggest clones cover roughly 1.1% of the sample.

As for this clone: What this receptor recognizes is not known. It has no much larger one-base neighbor in the sample; base qualities were not kept.

CD8 naive samples were obtained by positive selection for CCR7 among CD45RO-negative cells, yielding a CD45RA+CCR7+ population from which TemRA cells were excluded. Healthy HIV-negative adults with no recently reported acute infections or vaccinations were included as donors. Every donor was a Caucasian adult living in Nashville, Tennessee, USA. Blood was obtained by leukapheresis, after which PBMCs were separated by Ficoll-Histopaque density gradient centrifugation and cryopreserved in liquid nitrogen vapor phase. Analytical flow cytometry was used to check the purity and quantity of every magnetically sorted T cell population. From each sorted fraction, genomic DNA was isolated and quantified by UV absorbance on a Nanodrop 2000c. V ends up 6 bases short and J 10 bases short, with an unmatched junction base count of 9. CDR1 and CDR2 were assigned from the germline V gene (reference sequence) as WNHNN and SYGVQD. The CDR3 spans 14 residues, from the cysteine through the phenylalanine. Only CDR3 DNA is held: 42 bases, read in frame from base 1.

The chain is encoded by TRBV10-1 joined to TRBJ2-1, and 10 junction bases match TRBD2. The sequence came from a man aged 18 to 35 in good health. Sequenced: naive CD8+ T cells sorted from blood. The cell subset or site label corresponds to: CD45RA+CCR7+. The CDR3 corresponds to CASSLAGDLGEQFF. The DNA sequence is given as TGCGCCAGCAGCCTAGCGGGAGACTTGGGGGAGCAGTTCTTC.